Listed below are T cell receptor beta chains from one sample, sequenced in a study of human thymus T cells. Profiled with immunoSEQ multiplex PCR; TCRdb holds only in-frame clones, not every one. The profile shows tens of thousands of clones, nearly 95% of them singletons. The sample consisted of blood. Receptors originate from a boy under three years old with a congenital heart defect but otherwise immunologically healthy. The CDR3 runs from the conserved cysteine through the conserved F or W. The D gene is left open where the match is weak. Not every row has a clone size; where given, it reads once, few, many or a size class.

d_call | j_call | v_call | clone_size | cdr3_nt | cdr3_aa
- | TRBJ1-1 | TRBV7-2 | - | TGTGCCAGCAGCTTAGGGGGGGTGGAGAACACTGAAGCTTTCTTT | CASSLGGVENTEAFF
- | TRBJ2-2 | TRBV5-1 | - | TGCGCCAGCAGCTTTCAGGGCTATAACACCGGGGAGCTGTTTTTT | CASSFQGYNTGELFF
TRBD1 | TRBJ1-6 | TRBV6-6 | - | TGTGCCAGCAGTTACAGGGGGCGCAATTCACCCCTCCACTTT | CASSYRGRNSPLHF
TRBD2 | TRBJ2-6 | TRBV18 | - | TGTGCCAGCTCACCACGGCTAGCGGGAGCTGGAATGTCTGGGGCCAACGTCCTGACTTTC | CASSPRLAGAGMSGANVLTF
TRBD1 | TRBJ1-5 | TRBV19 | - | TGTGCCAGTAGTATAGGATCGGGACAGCGATATAGCAATCAGCCCCAGCATTTT | CASSIGSGQRYSNQPQHF
- | TRBJ1-1 | TRBV19 | few | TGTGCCAGTAGTAAGAACACTGAAGCTTTCTTT | CASSKNTEAFF
TRBD2 | TRBJ2-3 | TRBV9 | - | TGTGCCAGCAGCCCGGGAACGGGACTAGCGGGTCAGACTAGCACAGATACGCAGTATTTT | CASSPGTGLAGQTSTDTQYF
TRBD1 | TRBJ1-2 | TRBV19 | - | TGTGCCAGTAGCCCATCCCCCTCGTGGCTCTTCGAGGACAGGACCAACTATGGCTACACCTTC | CASSPSPSWLFEDRTNYGYTF
- | TRBJ2-3 | TRBV30 | - | TGTGCCTGGAGTTCCACAGATACGCAGTATTTT | CAWSSTDTQYF
- | TRBJ2-3 | TRBV11-1 | - | TGTGCCAGCAGCTTATATCTTACCAGGGGCCCTAGCACAGATACGCAGTATTTT | CASSLYLTRGPSTDTQYF
- | TRBJ1-2 | TRBV28 | - | TGTGCCAGCAGTTCCGGACAGTTCTATGGCTACACCTTC | CASSSGQFYGYTF
- | TRBJ2-3 | TRBV27 | - | TGTGCCAGCAGTTCTACCATGGGATGGGCAGATACGCAGTATTTT | CASSSTMGWADTQYF
- | TRBJ1-2 | TRBV6-1 | - | TGTGCCAGCAGTGAAGTCGAGGTTACCCTCTATGGCTACACCTTC | CASSEVEVTLYGYTF
TRBD2 | TRBJ2-1 | TRBV5-4 | - | TGTGCCAGCAGCAGTCTCGGGAGGGCCTCTTACAATGAGCAGTTCTTC | CASSSLGRASYNEQFF
- | TRBJ2-5 | TRBV5-1 | - | TGCGCCAGCAGCTTCAAAGAGACCCAGTACTTC | CASSFKETQYF
TRBD1 | TRBJ1-2 | TRBV10-2 | - | TGCGCCAGCAGTGAGCGACAGGGGGCGGGAGGCTACACCTTC | CASSERQGAGGYTF
- | TRBJ1-1 | TRBV5-4 | - | TGTGCCAGCAGCTCGGGACCAGGGACTGAAGCTTTCTTT | CASSSGPGTEAFF
- | TRBJ1-1 | TRBV2 | - | TGTGCCAGCACGAGGGTGAGTGCTGAAGCTTTCTTT | CASTRVSAEAFF
TRBD1 | TRBJ1-4 | TRBV4-2 | - | TGTGCCAGCAGCCAAGGGGGACAGGGGAATGAAAAACTGTTTTTT | CASSQGGQGNEKLFF
TRBD1 | TRBJ2-1 | TRBV7-3 | once | TGTGCCAGCAGCTCTCGACAGGGTGAGCAGTTCTTC | CASSSRQGEQFF
TRBD1 | TRBJ1-1 | TRBV28 | - | TGTGCCAGCAGTTTGGCCCACAGGGGGATGAACACTGAAGCTTTCTTT | CASSLAHRGMNTEAFF
TRBD1 | TRBJ1-6 | TRBV27 | - | TGTGCCAGCAGTTTAAGGTCAGGGGGGAGCTCCTATAATTCACCCCTCCACTTT | CASSLRSGGSSYNSPLHF
TRBD2 | TRBJ2-5 | TRBV4-3 | - | TGCGCCAGCAGCCCTGGACTAGCGAAAGAGACCCAGTACTTC | CASSPGLAKETQYF
- | TRBJ1-1 | TRBV19 | - | TGTGCCAGTAGTATCTTTGTGGGGGGAGGCACTGAAGCTTTCTTT | CASSIFVGGGTEAFF
TRBD2 | TRBJ2-3 | TRBV7-2 | once | TGTGCCAGCACCAAGACTAGCGGGGGCACAGATACGCAGTATTTT | CASTKTSGGTDTQYF
- | TRBJ1-5 | TRBV5-1 | - | TGCGCCAGCAGCTTGGGGGTGGGTCAGCCCCAGCATTTT | CASSLGVGQPQHF
TRBD2 | TRBJ2-1 | TRBV2 | - | TGTGCCAGCAGGGGACTAGCCAACAATGAGCAGTTCTTC | CASRGLANNEQFF
TRBD1 | TRBJ1-6 | TRBV5-1 | few | TGCGCCAGCAGCTTGACAGGGGGAGGGTCACCCCTCCACTTT | CASSLTGGGSPLHF
- | TRBJ2-3 | TRBV7-2 | - | TGTGCCAGCAGCTTACCTCAGGAACTAGCCCGCACAGATACGCAGTATTTT | CASSLPQELARTDTQYF
TRBD2 | TRBJ2-3 | TRBV28 | - | TGTGCCAGCAGTTCTGATCGACTAGCGGGAGGGCCTACAGATACGCAGTATTTT | CASSSDRLAGGPTDTQYF
- | TRBJ1-5 | TRBV19 | - | TGTGCCAGTAATCGTGGTGGGGGGCAGCCCCAGCATTTT | CASNRGGGQPQHF
- | TRBJ1-2 | TRBV5-4 | - | TGTGCCAGCAGCTGGACGGACGGTTACTATGGCTACACCTTC | CASSWTDGYYGYTF
TRBD1 | TRBJ2-1 | TRBV27 | - | TGTGCCAGCAGTTTCTCACCCACAGGGGGCACCAGCGGGGTGGTGTGGTGGGATGAGCAGTTCTTC | CASSFSPTGGTSGVVWWDEQFF